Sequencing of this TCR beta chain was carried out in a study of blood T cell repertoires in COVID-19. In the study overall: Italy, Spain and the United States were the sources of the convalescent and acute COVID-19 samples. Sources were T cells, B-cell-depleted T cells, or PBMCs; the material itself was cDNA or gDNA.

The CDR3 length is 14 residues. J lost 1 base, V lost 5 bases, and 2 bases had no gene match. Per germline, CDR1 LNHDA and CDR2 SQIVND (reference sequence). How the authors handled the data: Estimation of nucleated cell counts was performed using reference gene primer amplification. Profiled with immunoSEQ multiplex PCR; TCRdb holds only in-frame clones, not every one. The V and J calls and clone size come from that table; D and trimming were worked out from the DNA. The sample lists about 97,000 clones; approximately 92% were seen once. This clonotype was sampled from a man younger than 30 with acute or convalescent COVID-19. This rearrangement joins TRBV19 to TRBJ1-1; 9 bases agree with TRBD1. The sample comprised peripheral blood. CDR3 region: CASSADRGNTEAFF. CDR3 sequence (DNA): TGTGCCAGTAGTGCGGACAGGGGGAACACTGAAGCTTTCTTT.